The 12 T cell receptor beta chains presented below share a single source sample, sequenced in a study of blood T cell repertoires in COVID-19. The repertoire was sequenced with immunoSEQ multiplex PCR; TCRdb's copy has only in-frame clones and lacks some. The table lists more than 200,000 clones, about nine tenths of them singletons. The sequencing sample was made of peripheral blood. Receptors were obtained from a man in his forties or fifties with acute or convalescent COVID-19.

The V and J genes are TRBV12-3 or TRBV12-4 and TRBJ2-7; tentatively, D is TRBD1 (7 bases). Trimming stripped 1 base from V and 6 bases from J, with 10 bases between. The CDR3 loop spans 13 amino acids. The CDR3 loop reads CASSLGQGGEQYF. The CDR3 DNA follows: TGTGCCAGCAGTTTAGGGCAGGGGGGCGAGCAGTACTTC.

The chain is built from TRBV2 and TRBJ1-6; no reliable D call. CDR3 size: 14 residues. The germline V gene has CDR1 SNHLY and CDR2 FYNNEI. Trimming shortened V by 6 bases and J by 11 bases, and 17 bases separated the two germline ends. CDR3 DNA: TGTGCCAGCAGGGATTCAGCGGTTCCGGCACCCCTCCACTTT. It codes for CASRDSAVPAPLHF.

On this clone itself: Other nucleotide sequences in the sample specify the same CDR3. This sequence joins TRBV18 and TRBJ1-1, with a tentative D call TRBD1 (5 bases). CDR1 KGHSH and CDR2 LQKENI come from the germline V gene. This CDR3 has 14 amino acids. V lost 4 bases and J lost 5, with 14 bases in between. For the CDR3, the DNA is TGTGCCAGCTCACTTGGGACGGGAGGGACTGAAGCTTTCTTT. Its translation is CASSLGTGGTEAFF.

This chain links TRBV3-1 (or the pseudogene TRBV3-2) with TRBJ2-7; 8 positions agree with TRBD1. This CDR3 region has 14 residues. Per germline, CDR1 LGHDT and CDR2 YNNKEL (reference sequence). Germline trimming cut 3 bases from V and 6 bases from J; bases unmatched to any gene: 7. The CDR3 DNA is TGTGCCAGCAGCCATAGACAGGGGACCCTCGAGCAGTACTTC. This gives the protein CASSHRQGTLEQYF.

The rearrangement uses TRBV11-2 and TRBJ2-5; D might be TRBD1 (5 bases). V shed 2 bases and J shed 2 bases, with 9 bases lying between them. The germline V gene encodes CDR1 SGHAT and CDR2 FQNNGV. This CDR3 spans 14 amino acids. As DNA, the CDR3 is TGTGCCAGCAGCTTACAGGGAATACAAGAGACCCAGTACTTC. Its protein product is CASSLQGIQETQYF.

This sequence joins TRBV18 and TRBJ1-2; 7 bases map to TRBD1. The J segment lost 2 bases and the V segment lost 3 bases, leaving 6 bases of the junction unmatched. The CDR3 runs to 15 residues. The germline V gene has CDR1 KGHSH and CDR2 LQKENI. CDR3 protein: CASSPQTGSNYGYTF. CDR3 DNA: TGTGCCAGCTCACCCCAGACAGGGTCCAACTATGGCTACACCTTC.

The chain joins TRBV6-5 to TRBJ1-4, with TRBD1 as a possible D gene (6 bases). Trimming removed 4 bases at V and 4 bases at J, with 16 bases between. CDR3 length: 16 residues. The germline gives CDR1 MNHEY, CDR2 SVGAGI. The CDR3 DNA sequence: TGTGCCAGCAGTTCCCGTTTCGTAGGGGGTAATGAAAAACTGTTTTTT. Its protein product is CASSSRFVGGNEKLFF.

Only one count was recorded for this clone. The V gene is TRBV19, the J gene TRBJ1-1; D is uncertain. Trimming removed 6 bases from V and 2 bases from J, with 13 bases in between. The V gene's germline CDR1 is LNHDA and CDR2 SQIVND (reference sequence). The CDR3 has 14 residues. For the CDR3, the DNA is TGTGCCAGTAGGCAGAGTAGCGCAAACACTGAAGCTTTCTTT. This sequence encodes CASRQSSANTEAFF.

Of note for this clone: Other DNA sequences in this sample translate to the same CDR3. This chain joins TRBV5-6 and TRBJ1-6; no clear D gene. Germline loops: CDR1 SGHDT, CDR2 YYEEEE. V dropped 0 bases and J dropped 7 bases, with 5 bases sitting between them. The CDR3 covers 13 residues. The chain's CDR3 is CASSLGPNSPLHF. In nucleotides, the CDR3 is TGTGCCAGCAGCTTGGGGCCGAATTCACCCCTCCACTTT.

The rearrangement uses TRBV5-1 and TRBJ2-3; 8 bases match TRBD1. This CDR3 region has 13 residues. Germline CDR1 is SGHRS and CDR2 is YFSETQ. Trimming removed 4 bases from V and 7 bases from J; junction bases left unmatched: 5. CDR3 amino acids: CASSLGTGNTQYF. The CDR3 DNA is TGCGCCAGCAGCCTCGGGACAGGCAATACGCAGTATTTT.

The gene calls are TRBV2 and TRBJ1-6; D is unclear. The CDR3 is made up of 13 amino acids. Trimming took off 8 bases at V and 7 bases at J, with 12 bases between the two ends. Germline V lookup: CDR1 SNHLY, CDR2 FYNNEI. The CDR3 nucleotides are TGTGCCAGCGTATACGAGAAAAATTCACCCCTCCACTTT. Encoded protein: CASVYEKNSPLHF.

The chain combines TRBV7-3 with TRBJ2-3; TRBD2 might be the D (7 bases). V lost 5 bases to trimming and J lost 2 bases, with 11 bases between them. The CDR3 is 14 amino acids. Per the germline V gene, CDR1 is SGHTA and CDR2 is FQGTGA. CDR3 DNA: TGTGCCAGCAGCATGCGGGGGCCCACAGATACGCAGTATTTT. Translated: CASSMRGPTDTQYF.